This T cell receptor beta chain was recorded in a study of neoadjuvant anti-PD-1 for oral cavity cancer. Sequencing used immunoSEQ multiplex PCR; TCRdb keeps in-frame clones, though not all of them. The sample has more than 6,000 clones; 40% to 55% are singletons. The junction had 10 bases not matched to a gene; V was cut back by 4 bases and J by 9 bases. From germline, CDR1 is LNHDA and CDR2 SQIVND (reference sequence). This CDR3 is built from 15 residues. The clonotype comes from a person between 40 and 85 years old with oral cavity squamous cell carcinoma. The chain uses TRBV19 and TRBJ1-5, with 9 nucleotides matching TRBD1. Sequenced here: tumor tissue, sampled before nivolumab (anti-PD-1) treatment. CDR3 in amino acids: CASSRSGTGQVPQHF. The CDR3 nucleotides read TGTGCCAGTAGTAGGTCGGGGACAGGGCAAGTGCCCCAGCATTTT.